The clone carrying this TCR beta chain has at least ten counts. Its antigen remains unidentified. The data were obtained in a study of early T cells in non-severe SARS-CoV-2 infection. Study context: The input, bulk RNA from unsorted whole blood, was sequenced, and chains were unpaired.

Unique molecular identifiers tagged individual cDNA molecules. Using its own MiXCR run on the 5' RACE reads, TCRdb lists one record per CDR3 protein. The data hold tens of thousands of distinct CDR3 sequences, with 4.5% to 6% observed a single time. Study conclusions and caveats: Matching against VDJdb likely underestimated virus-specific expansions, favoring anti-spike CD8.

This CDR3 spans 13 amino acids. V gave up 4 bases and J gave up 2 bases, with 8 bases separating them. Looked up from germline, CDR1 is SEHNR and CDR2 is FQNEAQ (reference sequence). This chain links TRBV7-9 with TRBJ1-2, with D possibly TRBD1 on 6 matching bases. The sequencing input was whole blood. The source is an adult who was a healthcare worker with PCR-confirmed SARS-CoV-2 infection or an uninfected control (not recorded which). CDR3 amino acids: CASSSGQNYGYTF. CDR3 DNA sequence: TGTGCCAGCAGCTCCGGACAGAACTATGGCTACACCTTC.